The clone carrying this T cell receptor beta chain was seen only a few times. Its antigen is still unknown. TCRdb re-derived calls from the 5' RACE reads in MiXCR, one entry per CDR3 protein. This table holds fewer than 400,000 distinct CDR3 sequences, approximately 8% found once. These data belong to a study of CD8 T cells in ankylosing spondylitis. Notes on the study in general: CD8+ by phenotype, disease-linked clones were relatively rare in peripheral blood. Apparently characteristic of ankylosing spondylitis blood was a TCR beta motif (about 8 highly homologous variants). Reportedly, disease-linked clones are significantly enriched in ankylosing spondylitis patients' matched synovial fluid.

The ends lost 5 bases at V and 1 base at J; junction bases unmatched: 7. CDR1 SGHDN and CDR2 FVKESK come from the germline V gene. CDR3 length equals 16 residues. V gene TRBV14 combines with J gene TRBJ2-3; 9 bases agree with TRBD2. The TCR comes from a male donor with ankylosing spondylitis. Sequencing was done on a sample of blood, either unsorted or a sorted T cell fraction (not recorded which). The CDR3 nucleotides read TGTGCCAGCAGCAAACGGACTAGCGTTGGCACAGATACGCAGTATTTT. It encodes CASSKRTSVGTDTQYF.